The 29 T cell receptor beta chains below were found in one sample sequenced in a study of T-cell memory formation after mild COVID-19. TCRdb reanalysed the 5' RACE reads using MiXCR and keeps one entry per CDR3 protein. This table has about 27,000 distinct CDR3 sequences, approximately 7% appearing once. The specimen was PBMCs or a T cell subset sorted from them (not recorded which). The receptors derive from an adult woman who had mild COVID-19 (a few samples of this study predate the infection). Cell type and time point are not known.

There are a few counts of this clonotype. The genes are TRBV6-1 and TRBJ2-7, with 16 positions matching TRBD2. This CDR3 has 16 amino acids. The ends lost 7 bases at V and 7 bases at J; junction bases unmatched: 10. CDR1 and CDR2 from the germline V gene are MNHNS and SASEGT. CDR3 in DNA: TGTGCCAGCATAAAGGGACTAGCGGGGGGGCCTCGAGAGCAGTACTTC. This sequence encodes CASIKGLAGGPREQYF.

By sample share, this clonotype is medium-sized. This chain links TRBV6-5 with TRBJ2-3; D not certain. There are 11 residues in the CDR3. Trimming shortened V by 5 bases and J by 6 bases, and 6 bases separated the two germline ends. CDR1 and CDR2 from the germline V gene are MNHEY and SVGAGI. In DNA, the CDR3 is TGTGCCAGCAGTGACTGGGATACGCAGTATTTT. This translates into CASSDWDTQYF.

This clonotype was observed many times. The V call is TRBV5-4, the J call TRBJ1-2; D ambiguous. This CDR3 has 12 amino acids. V dropped 2 bases and J dropped 6 bases, with 8 bases sitting between them. CDR1 is SGHNT, CDR2 YYREEE, per germline (reference sequence). CDR3 sequence: CASSFGQDGYTF. In DNA form, the CDR3 reads TGTGCCAGCAGCTTCGGGCAGGATGGCTACACCTTC.

There are many counts of this clonotype. In DNA form, the CDR3 reads TGTGCCAGCAGTTTGGCGGGAGCCAGCCAAGCTTTCTTT. Its translation is CASSLAGASQAFF. The rearrangement links TRBV12-3 or TRBV12-4 to TRBJ1-1; the D is unclear. V was clipped by 3 bases and J by 9 bases, with 14 bases between them. The CDR3 totals 13 residues.

This clonotype was observed at least ten times. The chain employs TRBV25-1 and TRBJ2-7; 8 bases are shared with TRBD1. V lost 3 bases to trimming and J lost 3 bases; unmatched junction nucleotides: 7. CDR1 and CDR2 (germline): MGHDK, SYGVNS. This CDR3 is 15 amino acids long. The CDR3 here is CASSDVQGEIYEQYF. CDR3 sequence (DNA): TGTGCCAGCAGTGATGTACAGGGGGAAATCTACGAGCAGTACTTC.

The chain employs TRBV19 and TRBJ1-2; 7 positions agree with TRBD1. V was pared by 10 bases and J by 4 bases, with 12 bases of the junction left unmatched. The CDR3 length is 14 residues. Germline CDR1 and CDR2: LNHDA and SQIVND (reference sequence). CDR3 sequence: CATSGEGATYGYTF. The CDR3 DNA sequence: TGTGCCACCTCAGGGGAGGGGGCGACCTATGGCTACACCTTC. The full variable domain, completed using reference TRBV19 and TRBJ1-2, is DGGITQSPKYLFRKEGQNVTLSCEQNLNHDAMYWYRQDPGQGLRLIYYSQIVNDFQKGDIAEGYSVSREKKESFPLTVTSAQKNPTAFYLCATSGEGATYGYTFGSGTRLTVV.

This clonotype was detected ten times or more. CDR3 residues: CASSSLYEQYF. The DNA for the CDR3 is TGTGCCAGCAGCTCCCTCTACGAGCAGTACTTC. The V call is TRBV7-9, the J call TRBJ2-7; D gene ambiguous. CDR3 length equals 11 residues. V lost 4 bases and J lost 3, with 4 bases in between. The germline gives CDR1 SEHNR, CDR2 FQNEAQ (reference sequence).

Only a few counts were recorded for this clonotype. The V call is TRBV20-1, the J call TRBJ1-2; D not resolved. The CDR3 is 14 amino acids. V was shortened by 1 base and J by 5 bases, with 14 bases between the two germline ends. In germline, CDR1 is DFQATT, CDR2 SNEGSKA (reference sequence). The CDR3 is CSARGGVQGYGYTF. The CDR3 DNA reads TGCAGTGCTAGAGGCGGGGTCCAAGGATATGGCTACACCTTC.

Ten or more counts support this clonotype. The chain carries TRBV20-1 and TRBJ1-2; D is possibly TRBD1 (6 bases). This CDR3 is 14 amino acids long. Germline V CDR1 and CDR2: DFQATT, SNEGSKA (reference sequence). V was shortened by 5 bases and J by 8 bases, with 21 bases between the two germline ends. CDR3 sequence: CSAAPTYGGLGYTF. The CDR3 DNA follows: TGCAGTGCTGCCCCCACCTATGGGGGCTTGGGCTACACCTTC.

This chain connects TRBV7-9 to TRBJ1-1; 7 bases fit TRBD1. J gave up 10 bases and V 4 bases, and 9 bases lay outside the gene matches. The CDR3 consists of 13 residues. The germline V gene encodes CDR1 SEHNR and CDR2 FQNEAQ (reference sequence). The CDR3, as DNA: TGTGCCAGCAGCTCAAGCGGGCCAGGGGGAGCTTTCTTT. It specifies CASSSSGPGGAFF.

At least ten counts were recorded for this clonotype. V usage is TRBV20-1 and J usage is TRBJ1-2; D perhaps matches TRBD1 (5 bases). Germline CDR1 reads DFQATT; CDR2 reads SNEGSKA (reference sequence). The V and J ends lost 0 bases and 4 bases respectively, with 12 bases between them. This CDR3 is 14 amino acids long. The CDR3 loop is CSARDVMGVYGYTF. CDR3 in DNA: TGCAGTGCTAGAGATGTTATGGGGGTCTATGGCTACACCTTC.

This clonotype was seen just once. V usage is TRBV12-3 or TRBV12-4 and J usage is TRBJ2-5, with unresolved D. This CDR3 has 14 amino acids. With 3 bases removed from V and 3 bases from J, the gap between germline ends came to 11 bases. CDR3 sequence: CASSFSEYEETQYF. The CDR3 coding sequence is TGTGCCAGCAGTTTTTCGGAGTACGAAGAGACCCAGTACTTC.

This clonotype was found many times. The chain combines TRBV11-2 with TRBJ1-2; no definite D call. CDR3 length: 13 amino acids. The V and J ends lost 1 base and 8 bases respectively, with 11 bases between them. Germline loops: CDR1 SGHAT, CDR2 FQNNGV. The CDR3 loop reads CASSLVSGWGYTF. The CDR3 nucleotides read TGTGCCAGCAGCTTAGTTTCGGGGTGGGGCTACACCTTC. Based on the CDR3 plus reference TRBV11-2 and TRBJ1-2, the full variable domain is EAGVAQSPRYKIIEKRQSVAFWCNPISGHATLYWYQQILGQGPKLLIQFQNNGVVDDSQLPKDRFSAERLKGVDSTLKIQPAKLEDSAVYLCASSLVSGWGYTFGSGTRLTVV.

In its sample, this clonotype was seen many times. The chain links TRBV5-1 to TRBJ2-3; TRBD2 is a possible D gene (5 bases). Trimming pared 0 bases from V and 0 bases from J, leaving 11 bases between. Germline CDR1 SGHRS, CDR2 YFSETQ. This CDR3 has 16 residues. The CDR3 here is CASSLGYRGSTDTQYF. Written as DNA, the CDR3 is TGCGCCAGCAGCTTGGGGTACCGGGGAAGCACAGATACGCAGTATTTT.

Turning to this clonotype: A much larger clone lies a single base off, so this may be a read error. The V gene is TRBV2, the J gene TRBJ2-7, with 9 bases aligning to TRBD1. Germline trimming cut 10 bases from V and 5 bases from J; bases unmatched to any gene: 6. CDR3 length: 12 residues. Germline V gives CDR1 SNHLY, CDR2 FYNNEI. CDR3 region: CATRQGDNEQYF. CDR3 in DNA: TGTGCCACCAGACAGGGGGACAACGAGCAGTACTTC.

This clonotype has at least ten counts. This chain links TRBV7-6 with TRBJ2-1; D not certain. Germline V gene data show CDR1 as SGHVS and CDR2 as FNYEAQ. CDR3 size: 12 residues. V was clipped by 3 bases and J by 8 bases, with 8 bases between them. The CDR3 here is CASSFLNHEQFF. The CDR3, as DNA: TGTGCCAGCAGCTTTTTGAATCATGAGCAGTTCTTC. The full variable domain, rest sourced from reference TRBV7-6 and TRBJ2-1, is GAGVSQSPRYKVTKRGQDVALRCDPISGHVSLYWYRQALGQGPEFLTYFNYEAQQDKSGLPNDRFSAERPEGSISTLTIQRTEQRDSAMYRCASSFLNHEQFFGPGTRLTVL.

This clonotype was detected many times. The V gene is TRBV6-6, the J gene TRBJ1-1; D perhaps matches TRBD1 (6 bases). Germline CDR1 MNHNY, CDR2 SVGAGI (reference sequence). Trimming stripped 10 bases from V and 1 base from J, with 19 bases between. CDR3 length equals 15 residues. CDR3 sequence reads: CATGKNRARNTEAFF. As DNA, the CDR3 is TGTGCCACGGGGAAGAACAGGGCGCGGAACACTGAAGCTTTCTTT.

This clonotype was seen repeatedly, ten times or more. This chain connects TRBV10-3 to TRBJ1-5; tentative D call: TRBD1 (6 bases). The ends were cut back, 10 bases at V and 7 bases at J, with 20 bases in the middle. This CDR3 has 14 amino acids. Looked up from germline, CDR1 is ENHRY and CDR2 is SYGVKD. The CDR3 here is CASRSGQQGQPQHF. The CDR3 bases are TGTGCCAGTAGGTCGGGGCAGCAGGGGCAGCCCCAGCATTTT.

Ten or more counts support this clonotype. DNA for the CDR3: TGCAGTGCCCATCATGACAGGGAGGGTAGTGAGCAGTTCTTC. Amino acid sequence: CSAHHDREGSEQFF. V is TRBV20-1 and J is TRBJ2-1, with D perhaps being TRBD1 or TRBD2 (7 bases each). Germline CDR1 and CDR2: DFQATT and SNEGSKA (reference sequence). The CDR3 sequence is 14 residues long. V was cut by 6 bases and J by 9 bases, with 21 bases left in between.

This clonotype was counted at least ten times. The chain uses TRBV6-5 and TRBJ2-7; D not resolved. V lost 8 bases and J 5 bases, leaving 10 bases between the germline ends. Germline assignment: CDR1 MNHEY and CDR2 SVGAGI. CDR3 length: 11 residues. CDR3 sequence (DNA): TGTGCCAGCGGCTTACTGGACGAGCAGTACTTC. Its translation: CASGLLDEQYF.

This clonotype was seen ten or more times. This chain connects TRBV24-1 to TRBJ2-3, with 11 bases that match TRBD2. The CDR3 covers 19 residues. J was trimmed by 1 base and V by 5 bases; bases with no gene match: 13. Per germline, CDR1 KGHDR and CDR2 SFDVKD. The chain's CDR3 is CATSGTGTSGPVRTDTQYF. The CDR3 DNA sequence: TGTGCCACCAGTGGTACCGGGACTAGCGGCCCCGTGCGCACAGATACGCAGTATTTT.

In its sample, this clonotype was seen many times. The rearrangement uses TRBV14 and TRBJ2-7, with D tentatively TRBD1 or TRBD2 (7 bases each). Germline CDR1 SGHDN, CDR2 FVKESK. This CDR3 has 14 residues. V was clipped by 5 bases and J by 3 bases, with 14 bases between them. The CDR3 here is CASSGGRGLYEQYF. CDR3 DNA: TGTGCCAGCAGCGGAGGGAGGGGGCTCTACGAGCAGTACTTC.

This clonotype was seen many times. This chain connects TRBV29-1 to TRBJ1-2; weak D call: TRBD1 (5 bases). The CDR3 length is 13 residues. Trimming removed 4 bases from V and 0 bases from J, with 9 bases in between. Germline assignment: CDR1 SQVTM and CDR2 ANQGSEA. CDR3 in DNA: TGCAGCGTTGGGCAGGGAGCTAACTATGGCTACACCTTC. Translation: CSVGQGANYGYTF.

This clonotype was seen at least ten times. The chain combines TRBV9 with TRBJ2-1; 8 nucleotides agree with TRBD2. V dropped 5 bases and J dropped 5; count of bases not matched to a gene: 9. This CDR3 contains 15 residues. Germline V gene sequence: CDR1 SGDLS, CDR2 YYNGEE. CDR3 DNA sequence: TGTGCCAGCAGTGTTCTAGCGGGTGGGAACAATGAGCAGTTCTTC. It translates to CASSVLAGGNNEQFF.

This clonotype occurred many times. DNA of the CDR3: TGTGCCAGCAGCTGGGAAGGACATGCGGGGGCTTTCTTT. Protein product: CASSWEGHAGAFF. The chain couples TRBV7-9 to TRBJ1-1, with a tentative D call TRBD1 (5 bases). The CDR3 length is 13 residues. V shed 4 bases and J shed 11 bases, with 17 bases lying between them. Germline CDR1 reads SEHNR; CDR2 reads FQNEAQ (reference sequence).

There are many counts of this clonotype. V usage is TRBV7-9 and J usage is TRBJ2-3, with 9 bases fitting TRBD1. The germline V gene has CDR1 SEHNR and CDR2 FQNEAQ (reference sequence). J was trimmed by 1 base and V by 2 bases; bases with no gene match: 4. The CDR3 contains 16 residues. As DNA, the CDR3 is TGTGCCAGCAGCTTACTCACAGGGGGCGGCACAGATACGCAGTATTTT. Protein sequence: CASSLLTGGGTDTQYF.

This clonotype was detected many times. J is TRBJ1-1 and V is TRBV30; the match to TRBD1 covers 7 bases. The CDR3 is 13 amino acids. V gave up 8 bases and J gave up 4 bases; unmatched junction bases: 10. CDR1 and CDR2 (germline): GTSNPN, SVGIG (reference sequence). The CDR3 sequence is CALYDHRGTEAFF. In nucleotides, the CDR3 is TGTGCCCTCTACGACCACAGGGGCACTGAAGCTTTCTTT.

This clonotype is deemed medium-sized. The CDR3, as DNA: TGTGCCAGCAGCTCCGGTCTAGCGGCAGCATCCTACGAGCAGTACTTC. Residues: CASSSGLAAASYEQYF. This chain connects TRBV12-3 or TRBV12-4 to TRBJ2-7; TRBD2 matches 7 bases. V lost 6 bases to trimming and J lost 1 base; unmatched junction nucleotides: 12. CDR3 length equals 16 residues.

Many counts were recorded for this clonotype. This CDR3 reads CASSEGTGLSSYEQYF. The CDR3 DNA reads as TGTGCCAGCAGTGAAGGCACAGGACTGAGCTCCTACGAGCAGTACTTC. This chain connects TRBV2 to TRBJ2-7; TRBD1 or TRBD2 may be the D gene (5 bases each). The CDR3 covers 16 residues. Germline V gene data show CDR1 as SNHLY and CDR2 as FYNNEI. V was clipped by 1 base and J by 0 bases, with 13 bases between them.